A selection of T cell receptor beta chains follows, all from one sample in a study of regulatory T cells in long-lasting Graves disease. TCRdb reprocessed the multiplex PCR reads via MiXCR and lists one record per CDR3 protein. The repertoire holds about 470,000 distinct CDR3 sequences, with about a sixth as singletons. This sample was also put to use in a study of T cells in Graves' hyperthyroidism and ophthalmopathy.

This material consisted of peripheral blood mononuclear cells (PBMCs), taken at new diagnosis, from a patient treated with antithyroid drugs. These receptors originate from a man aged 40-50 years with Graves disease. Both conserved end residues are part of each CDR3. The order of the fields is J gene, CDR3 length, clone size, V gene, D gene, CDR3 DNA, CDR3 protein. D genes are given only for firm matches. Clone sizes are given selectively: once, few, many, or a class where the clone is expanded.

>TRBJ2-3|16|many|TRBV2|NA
TGTGCCAGCAGCAGGGGGATTTCGGGAGTAGAGGATACGCAGTATTTT
CASSRGISGVEDTQYF
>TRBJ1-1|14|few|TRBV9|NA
TGTGCCAGCAGCGTAGGATTGCAGAACACTGAAGCTTTCTTT
CASSVGLQNTEAFF
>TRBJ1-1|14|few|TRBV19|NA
TGTGCCAGTAGTTCAACCTCAGGGAACACTGAAGCTTTCTTT
CASSSTSGNTEAFF
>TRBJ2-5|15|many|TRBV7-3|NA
TGTGCCAGCAGCCCTGAGAGGGGGGACCGTTCGACCCAGTACTTC
CASSPERGDRSTQYF
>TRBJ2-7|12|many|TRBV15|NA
TGTGCCACCAGCAGAAAGGGCGGCGAGCAGTACTTC
CATSRKGGEQYF
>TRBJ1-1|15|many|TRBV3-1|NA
TGTGCCAGCAGCCAAGATTTGGGGGTAGCCACTGAAGCTTTCTTT
CASSQDLGVATEAFF
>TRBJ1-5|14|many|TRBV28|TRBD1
TGTGCCAGCAGGGGGACAGGCCGCAATCAGCCCCAGCATTTT
CASRGTGRNQPQHF
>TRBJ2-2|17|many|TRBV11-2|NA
TGTGCCAGCAGCTTAAGGCGGTCGGCCGCGAACACCGGGGAGCTGTTTTTT
CASSLRRSAANTGELFF
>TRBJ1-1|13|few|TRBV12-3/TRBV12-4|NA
TGTGCCAGCAGTTTAGGAGAAATGGCTGAAGCTTTCTTT
CASSLGEMAEAFF
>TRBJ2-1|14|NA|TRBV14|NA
TGTGCCAGCAGCCCCAATGACAGGTACAATGAGCAGTTCTTC
CASSPNDRYNEQFF
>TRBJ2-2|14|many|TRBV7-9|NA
TGTGCCAGCAGCTCCCCCCAGGGACCCGGGGAGCTGTTTTTT
CASSSPQGPGELFF
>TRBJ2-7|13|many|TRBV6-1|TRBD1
TGTGCCAGCAAGATAACAGGGGGCTACGAGCAGTACTTC
CASKITGGYEQYF
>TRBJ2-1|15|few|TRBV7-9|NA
TGTGCCAGCAGCACCCTTTGGGCGGTATACAATGAGCAGTTCTTC
CASSTLWAVYNEQFF
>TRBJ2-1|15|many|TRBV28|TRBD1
TGTGCCAGCAGTTTTGAGGGGGCGCTTGACAATGAGCAGTTCTTC
CASSFEGALDNEQFF
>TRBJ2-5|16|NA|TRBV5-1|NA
TGCGCCAGCAGTTCGACCCGGGACATTATGCAAGAGACCCAGTACTTC
CASSSTRDIMQETQYF
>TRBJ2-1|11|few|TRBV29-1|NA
TGCAGCGCCGGCCTTAACAATGAGCAGTTCTTC
CSAGLNNEQFF
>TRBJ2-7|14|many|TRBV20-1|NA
TGCAGTGCTAGTCGTTTAAGGGCAACCTACGAGCAGTACTTC
CSASRLRATYEQYF
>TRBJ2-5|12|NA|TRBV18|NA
TGTGCAGGTGGCACTGGCCGGGAGACCCAGTACTTC
CAGGTGRETQYF
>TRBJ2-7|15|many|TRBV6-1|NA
TGTGCCAGCAGTGAACGAGAGGGGCCCTCCTACGAGCAGTACTTC
CASSEREGPSYEQYF